This T cell receptor beta chain was recovered during a study of shared clonotypes between healthy human individuals. Broader study findings: Naive subsets typically showed greater estimated richness than memory subsets. Several donors shared approximately 5% of their naive CD4 clonotypes.

Germline V gene data show CDR1 as WSHSY and CDR2 as SAAADI. The CDR3 consists of 14 residues. The V gene end was trimmed by 8 bases and the J gene end by 5 bases; junction bases not matched to a gene: 3. The method was immunoSEQ multiplex PCR; TCRdb's version includes in-frame clones alone and lacks a portion of them. The sample has 1.4 million or so clones; approximately 98.5% are singletons. On this clone itself: Its target is not known.

This TCR derives from a man under 40 in good health. This rearrangement joins TRBV10-2 to TRBJ2-2; TRBD2 matches at 12 bases. Sequenced material: naive CD4+ T cells sorted from blood. Subset noted: CD45RA+ positively selected. The chain's CDR3 is CASRLAGETGELFF. CDR3 in DNA: TGCGCCAGCCGACTAGCGGGAGAAACCGGGGAGCTGTTTTTT.